This entry describes one T cell receptor (beta chain). The authors divided CD4+ cells into CD45RA+ naive and CD45RA-negative memory subsets. The sample originates from a study of shared clonotypes between healthy human individuals. Template for every sorted-subset replicate PCR totaled approximately 0.2 ug DNA, 25,000 to 35,000 T cell genomes. Here immunoSEQ multiplex PCR was the method, and the copy in TCRdb shows in-frame clones only, minus some. The table records 2 million to 2.5 million clones, roughly 90% of them present only once. This CDR3 contains 14 residues. V was clipped by 1 base and J by 1 base, with 7 bases between them. CDR1 is SGHAT and CDR2 is FQNNGV in the germline V gene.

This TCR was recovered from a man younger than 35 in good health. Some clones in this sample may be carry-over from other donors' samples. The chain carries TRBV11-2 and TRBJ1-1; D unclear. The sample was naive CD4+ T cells from PBMCs. Sample subset: CD45RA+ positively selected. The CDR3 here is CASSLGARNTEAFF. As DNA, the CDR3 is TGTGCCAGCAGCTTAGGGGCGCGGAACACTGAAGCTTTCTTT.